Detailed here is one T cell receptor (beta chain). Under the authors' procedure: Reference gene primers were amplified, and this amplification served to estimate nucleated cell counts. Clones were read by immunoSEQ multiplex PCR, and TCRdb kept only the in-frame ones, dropping some. Clonal size and the V and J genes are those of that table, whereas D and trimming came from the DNA. The sample contains about 58,000 clones, nearly 90% of which appear only once. The CDR3 covers 15 residues. Looked up from germline, CDR1 is WNHNN and CDR2 is SYGVQD (reference sequence). With 3 bases removed from V and 1 base from J, the gap between germline ends came to 11 bases. The data stem from a study of blood T cell repertoires in COVID-19. For the study at large: Spain, Italy and the United States supplied samples that represented acute and convalescent COVID-19. T cells, B-cell-depleted T cells, or PBMCs provided the cDNA or gDNA that served as material.

This sequence joins TRBV10-1 and TRBJ2-3, with D tentatively TRBD2 (7 bases). The receptor comes from a man aged 60 to 75 with active COVID-19. Sequenced material: peripheral blood. In DNA, the CDR3 is TGCGCCAGCAGTGATGCGGGGGCCCGCACAGATACGCAGTATTTT. Translating it yields CASSDAGARTDTQYF.